This is a list of T cell receptor beta chains from one sample in a study of OX40 agonist ivuxolimab in advanced cancers. Measured with immunoSEQ multiplex PCR; TCRdb has only the in-frame clones, and not every one. Among tens of thousands of clones listed, 85% to 90% were seen once. Specimen: CD4+ or CD8+ T cells sorted from blood, collected in a trial of the OX40 agonist ivuxolimab. The receptors originated from an adult with an advanced solid tumor such as melanoma, head and neck, liver or kidney cancer. CDR3s include the opening cysteine and the closing phenylalanine or tryptophan.

v_call,cdr3_length,cdr3_aa
TRBV18,14,CASSLRDDNSPLHF
TRBV18,15,CASSHGTGMNTEAFF
TRBV2,18,CASRPSTGGLSGANVLTF
TRBV5-5,14,CASSRRGVQETQYF
TRBV19,13,CASSKGVNTEAFF
TRBV7-3,15,CASSLSGSFYNEQFF
TRBV5-6,15,CASSSGQGPYNEQFF
TRBV2,13,CASSSRGPTEAFF
TRBV12-5,17,CASGFPPEAGTYNEQFF
TRBV7-2,17,CASSLGGLAGPPDTQYF
TRBV18,16,CASSPTGTAMNTEAFF
TRBV5-1,19,CASSLALAGGGSGANVLTF
TRBV18,13,CASSPGQVPEAFF
TRBV11-3,15,CASSLSRGLTGELFF
TRBV6-5,15,CASGEGSLSNQPQHF
TRBV6-4,14,CASASGLNTGELFF
TRBV5-6,14,CASSFRDPQETQYF
TRBV12-5,14,CASGLGSGNSPLHF
TRBV5-1,15,CASSLNGGSQETQYF
TRBV2,14,CASSGDRGDEKLFF
TRBV7-2,13,CASSRPNTGELFF
TRBV28,12,CASLGQGYEQYF
TRBV5-1,15,CASSLLEGAGYGYTF
TRBV25-1,14,CASSGIGGTDTQYF
TRBV29-1,13,CSVEDYNSYGYTF
TRBV30,13,CAWSQQGVSGYTF
TRBV7-2,18,CASSEHMGQGGRSGELFF
TRBV11-2,16,CASSSGLAGTLDTQYF
TRBV27,15,CASSPAGGGRGTQYF
TRBV18,12,CASSEDPRLQYF
TRBV19,15,CASTLGEWGYNEQFF
TRBV25-1,17,CASRRGAGGPLNTEAFF
TRBV4-1,15,CASSQVSGDRYEQYF
TRBV4-1,17,CASSQEVASGGYNEQFF
TRBV18,13,CASSGQGINEQLF
TRBV10-3,15,CAISQARGSTDTQYF
TRBV5-1,15,CASSPVVGARETQYF
TRBV18,16,CASSPPHSSGFGEQYF
TRBV27,14,CASSNRGVTDTQYF
TRBV21-1,16,CASSKELAGATGELFF
TRBV18,15,CASSLRGVGNTEAFF
TRBV9,15,CASSVAGQGADTQYF
TRBV6-5,11,CASSGPSRWFF
TRBV7-2,13,CASSREMNTEAFF
TRBV5-4,12,CASSFESLGYTF
TRBV5-1,14,CASSFQRGRETQYF
TRBV2,12,CASISSNTEAFF
TRBV5-1,14,CASSDRATNEKLFF
TRBV5-1,15,CASSSQAGVRETQYF
TRBV5-6,18,CASSLMVSGPLGNQPQHF
TRBV7-8,15,CASSSTSGRHNEQFF
TRBV7-2,16,CASSLGPGGTGNTIYF
TRBV5-4,14,CASSWGDYSYEQYF
TRBV5-4,14,CASSLDTGDQPQHF